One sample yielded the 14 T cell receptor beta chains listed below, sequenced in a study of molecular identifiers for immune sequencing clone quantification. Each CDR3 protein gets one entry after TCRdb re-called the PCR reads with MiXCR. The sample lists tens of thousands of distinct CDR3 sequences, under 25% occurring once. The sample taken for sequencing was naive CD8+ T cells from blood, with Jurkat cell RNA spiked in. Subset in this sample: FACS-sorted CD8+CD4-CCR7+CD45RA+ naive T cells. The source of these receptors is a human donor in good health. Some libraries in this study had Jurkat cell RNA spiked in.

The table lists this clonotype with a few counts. CDR3: CASSLEGNSDYTF. CDR3 sequence (DNA): TGTGCCAGCTCTCTCGAGGGGAACTCCGACTACACCTTC. The gene calls are TRBV5-3 and TRBJ1-2; maybe TRBD1 (5 bases). TRBV5-3 is known as an ORF, though its function is uncertain. Trimming shortened V by 8 bases and J by 10 bases, and 21 bases separated the two germline ends. The CDR3 sequence is 13 residues long.

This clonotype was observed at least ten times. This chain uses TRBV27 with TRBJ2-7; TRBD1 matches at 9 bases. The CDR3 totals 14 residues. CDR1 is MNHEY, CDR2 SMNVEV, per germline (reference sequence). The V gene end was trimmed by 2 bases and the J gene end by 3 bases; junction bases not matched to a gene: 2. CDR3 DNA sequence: TGTGCCAGCAGTTTACTGGGACAGGGCTACGAGCAGTACTTC. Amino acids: CASSLLGQGYEQYF.

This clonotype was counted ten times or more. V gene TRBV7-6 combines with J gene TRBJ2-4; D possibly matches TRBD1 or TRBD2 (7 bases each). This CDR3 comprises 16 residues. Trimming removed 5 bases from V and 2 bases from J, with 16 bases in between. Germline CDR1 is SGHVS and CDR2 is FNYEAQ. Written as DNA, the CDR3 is TGTGCCAGCAGCCCAGGGGGGGTTCGATCCAAAAACATTCAGTACTTC. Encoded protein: CASSPGGVRSKNIQYF.

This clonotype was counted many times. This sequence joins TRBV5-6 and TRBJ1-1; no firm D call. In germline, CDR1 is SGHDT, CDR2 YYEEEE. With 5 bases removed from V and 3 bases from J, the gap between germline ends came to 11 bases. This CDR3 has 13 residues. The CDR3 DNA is TGTGCCAGCAGTCCATCGTGGGACACTGAAGCTTTCTTT. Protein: CASSPSWDTEAFF.

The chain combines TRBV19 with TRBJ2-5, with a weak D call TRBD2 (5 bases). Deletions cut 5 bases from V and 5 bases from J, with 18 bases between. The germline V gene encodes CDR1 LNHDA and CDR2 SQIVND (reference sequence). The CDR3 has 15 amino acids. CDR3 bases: TGTGCCAGTAGTTTCTTCGGGAACGGCTATGAGACCCAGTACTTC. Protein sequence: CASSFFGNGYETQYF. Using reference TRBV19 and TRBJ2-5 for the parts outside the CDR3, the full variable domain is DGGITQSPKYLFRKEGQNVTLSCEQNLNHDAMYWYRQDPGQGLRLIYYSQIVNDFQKGDIAEGYSVSREKKESFPLTVTSAQKNPTAFYLCASSFFGNGYETQYFGPGTRLLVL.

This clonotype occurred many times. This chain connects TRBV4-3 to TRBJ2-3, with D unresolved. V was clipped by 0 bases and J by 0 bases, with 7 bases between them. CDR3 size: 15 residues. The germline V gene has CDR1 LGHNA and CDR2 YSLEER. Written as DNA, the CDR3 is TGCGCCAGCAGCCAAGAAAGTCCTAGCACAGATACGCAGTATTTT. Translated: CASSQESPSTDTQYF.

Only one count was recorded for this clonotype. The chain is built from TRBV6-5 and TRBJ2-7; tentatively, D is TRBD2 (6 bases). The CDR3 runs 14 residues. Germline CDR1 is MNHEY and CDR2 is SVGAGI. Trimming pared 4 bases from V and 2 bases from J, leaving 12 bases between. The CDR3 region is CASSSGTLAYEQYF. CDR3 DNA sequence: TGTGCCAGCAGTTCCGGGACTTTAGCCTACGAGCAGTACTTC.

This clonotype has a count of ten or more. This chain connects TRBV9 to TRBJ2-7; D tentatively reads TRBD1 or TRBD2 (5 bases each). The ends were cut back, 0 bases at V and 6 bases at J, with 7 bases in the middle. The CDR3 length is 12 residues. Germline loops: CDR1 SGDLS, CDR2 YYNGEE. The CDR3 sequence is CASSVAGSEQYF. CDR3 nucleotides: TGTGCCAGCAGCGTAGCAGGGAGCGAGCAGTACTTC. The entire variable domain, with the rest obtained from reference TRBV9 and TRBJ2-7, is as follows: DSGVTQTPKHLITATGQRVTLRCSPRSGDLSVYWYQQSLDQGLQFLIQYYNGEERAKGNILERFSAQQFPDLHSELNLSSLELGDSALYFCASSVAGSEQYFGPGTRLTVT.

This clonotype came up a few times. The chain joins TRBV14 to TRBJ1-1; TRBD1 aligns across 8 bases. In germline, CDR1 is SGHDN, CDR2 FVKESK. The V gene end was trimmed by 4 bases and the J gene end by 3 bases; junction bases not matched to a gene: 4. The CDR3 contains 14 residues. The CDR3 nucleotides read TGTGCCAGCAGCCCAGGGGGCGCGGACACTGAAGCTTTCTTT. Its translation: CASSPGGADTEAFF.

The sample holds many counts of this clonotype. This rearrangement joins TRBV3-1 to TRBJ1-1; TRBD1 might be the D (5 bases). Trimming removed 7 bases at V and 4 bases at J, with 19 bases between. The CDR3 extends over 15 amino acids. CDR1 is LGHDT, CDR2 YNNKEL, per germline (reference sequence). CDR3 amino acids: CASTPRGAGGTEAFF. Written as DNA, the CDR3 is TGTGCCAGCACCCCAAGAGGGGCTGGCGGCACTGAAGCTTTCTTT.

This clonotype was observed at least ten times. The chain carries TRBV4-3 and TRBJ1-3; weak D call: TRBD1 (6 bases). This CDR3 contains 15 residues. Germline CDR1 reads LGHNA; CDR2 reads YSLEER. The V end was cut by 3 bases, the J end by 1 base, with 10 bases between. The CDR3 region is CASSHDRLSGNTIYF. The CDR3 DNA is TGCGCCAGCAGCCACGACAGGCTTTCTGGAAACACCATATATTTT.

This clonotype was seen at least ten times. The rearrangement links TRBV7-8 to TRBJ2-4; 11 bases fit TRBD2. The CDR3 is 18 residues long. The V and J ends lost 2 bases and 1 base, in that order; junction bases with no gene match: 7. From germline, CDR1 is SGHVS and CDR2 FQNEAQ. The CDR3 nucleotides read TGTGCCAGCAGCTTATCGACTAGCGGGGTTGTGGCCAAAAACATTCAGTACTTC. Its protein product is CASSLSTSGVVAKNIQYF.

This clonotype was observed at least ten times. The CDR3 here is CASSPLDGQGYEQYF. The DNA for the CDR3 is TGCGCCAGCAGCCCCCTCGACGGACAGGGCTACGAGCAGTACTTC. This rearrangement joins TRBV4-1 to TRBJ2-7, with 8 bases lining up with TRBD1. Germline V gene sequence: CDR1 MGHRA, CDR2 YSYEKL. The ends lost 4 bases at V and 3 bases at J; junction bases unmatched: 8. This CDR3 contains 15 residues.

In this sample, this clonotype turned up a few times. The CDR3 DNA reads TGTGCCAGCAGCTCCCTTGATGGGCAATACAATGAGCAGTTCTTC. It encodes CASSSLDGQYNEQFF. The V call is TRBV13, the J call TRBJ2-1; D is undetermined. Trimming shortened V by 4 bases and J by 4 bases, and 14 bases separated the two germline ends. Germline CDR1 reads PRHDT; CDR2 reads FYEKMQ (reference sequence). This CDR3 is 15 amino acids long.